This TCR beta chain derives from a study of shared clonotypes between healthy human individuals. As defined, naive CD8 cells were CD45RO-negative and positively selected for CCR7, with terminally differentiated effector memory CD45RA+ cells excluded. Using immunoSEQ multiplex PCR, the repertoire was profiled, and TCRdb retains in-frame clones only, with some absent. Found here are about 2,100,000 clones, around 93% of them singletons; the top ten hold 1.5% to 2%. Trimming shortened V by 6 bases and J by 5 bases, and 16 bases separated the two germline ends. This CDR3 comprises 14 residues. The germline V gene has CDR1 MGHDK and CDR2 SYGVNS.

What was sequenced was naive CD8+ T cells from PBMCs. This receptor was identified in a man younger than 35 in good health. Some clones in this sample may be carry-over from other donors' samples. The chain carries TRBV25-1 and TRBJ2-5; either TRBD1 or TRBD2 may fit D (5 bases each). In nucleotides, the CDR3 is TGTGCCAGCAGCCCTGTGGGGGTTGAGGAGACCCAGTACTTC. Protein: CASSPVGVEETQYF. The variable domain in full, with the rest retrieved from reference TRBV25-1 and TRBJ2-5, is EADIYQTPRYLVIGTGKKITLECSQTMGHDKMYWYQQDPGMELHLIHYSYGVNSTEKGDLSSESTVSRIRTEHFPLTLESARPSHTSQYLCASSPVGVEETQYFGPGTRLLVL.